A selection of T cell receptor beta chains follows, all from one sample in a study of cytomegalovirus exposure and HLA in healthy donors. Sequenced by immunoSEQ multiplex PCR; TCRdb stores in-frame clones only, minus some. This sample has 100,000 or so clones, with roughly 77% found just once. What was sequenced was PBMCs. All receptors derive from a woman between 50 and 59 years old in good health and CMV-seropositive. CDR3s include the opening cysteine and the closing phenylalanine or tryptophan. The D gene is left open where the match is weak. Where a row states a size, it is once, few, many or the class of an expanded clone; other rows omit it.

v_gene: TRBV6-6
abundance: few
d_gene: TRBD1
j_gene: TRBJ1-4
CDR3aa: CASSYPGQAGEKLFF
CDR3nt: TGTGCCAGCAGTTATCCGGGACAGGCCGGTGAAAAACTGTTTTTT

v_gene: TRBV2
abundance: .
d_gene: .
j_gene: TRBJ2-3
CDR3aa: CARPQGPDTQYF
CDR3nt: TGTGCCAGACCACAGGGCCCAGATACGCAGTATTTT

v_gene: TRBV30
abundance: .
d_gene: TRBD1
j_gene: TRBJ1-2
CDR3aa: CAGRDRGQLNYGYTF
CDR3nt: TGTGCCGGCCGGGACAGGGGGCAATTGAACTATGGCTACACCTTC

v_gene: TRBV28
abundance: .
d_gene: .
j_gene: TRBJ2-4
CDR3aa: CASKASATIAKNIQYF
CDR3nt: TGTGCCAGCAAGGCCAGCGCTACTATAGCCAAAAACATTCAGTACTTC

v_gene: TRBV30
abundance: .
d_gene: .
j_gene: TRBJ1-4
CDR3aa: CAWSRGTGGDEKLFF
CDR3nt: TGTGCCTGGAGTCGCGGTACCGGCGGAGACGAAAAACTGTTTTTT

v_gene: TRBV6-1
abundance: .
d_gene: .
j_gene: TRBJ1-1
CDR3aa: CASRLTATNTEAFF
CDR3nt: TGTGCCAGCAGGTTGACAGCCACCAACACTGAAGCTTTCTTT

v_gene: TRBV14
abundance: few
d_gene: .
j_gene: TRBJ1-2
CDR3aa: CASSQDPTGSGYTF
CDR3nt: TGTGCCAGCAGCCAAGATCCGACCGGGTCCGGCTACACCTTC

v_gene: TRBV2
abundance: .
d_gene: .
j_gene: TRBJ1-2
CDR3aa: CASSAELNYGYTF
CDR3nt: TGTGCCAGCAGTGCCGAACTTAATTATGGCTACACCTTC

v_gene: TRBV2
abundance: .
d_gene: .
j_gene: TRBJ2-7
CDR3aa: CASSVVASEQYF
CDR3nt: TGTGCCAGCAGTGTGGTAGCATCCGAGCAGTACTTC

v_gene: TRBV20-1
abundance: .
d_gene: .
j_gene: TRBJ2-1
CDR3aa: CSAFRDLQFF
CDR3nt: TGCAGTGCTTTCCGGGATCTGCAGTTCTTC

v_gene: TRBV2
abundance: .
d_gene: TRBD1
j_gene: TRBJ2-5
CDR3aa: CASRVTGGETQYF
CDR3nt: TGTGCCAGCAGAGTCACAGGGGGGGAGACCCAGTACTTC

v_gene: TRBV30
abundance: .
d_gene: .
j_gene: TRBJ1-1
CDR3aa: CAWRGDYTEAFF
CDR3nt: TGTGCCTGGAGAGGCGACTACACTGAAGCTTTCTTT

v_gene: TRBV9
abundance: .
d_gene: TRBD2
j_gene: TRBJ2-7
CDR3aa: CASSVTGTSGSLGYEQYF
CDR3nt: TGTGCCAGCAGCGTAACCGGGACTAGCGGGAGTTTGGGCTACGAGCAGTACTTC

v_gene: TRBV6-1
abundance: .
d_gene: .
j_gene: TRBJ2-3
CDR3aa: CASRETTDTQYF
CDR3nt: TGTGCCAGCAGGGAAACAACAGATACGCAGTATTTT

v_gene: TRBV7-2
abundance: .
d_gene: .
j_gene: TRBJ1-5
CDR3aa: CASSFYSNQPQHF
CDR3nt: TGTGCCAGCAGCTTCTACAGCAATCAGCCCCAGCATTTT

v_gene: TRBV5-1
abundance: .
d_gene: TRBD1
j_gene: TRBJ1-2
CDR3aa: CASSLRTGTNYGYTF
CDR3nt: TGCGCCAGCAGCTTGAGGACAGGAACTAACTATGGCTACACCTTC

v_gene: TRBV6-6
abundance: .
d_gene: TRBD1
j_gene: TRBJ1-1
CDR3aa: CASSTGEMNTEAFF
CDR3nt: TGTGCCAGCAGTACAGGGGAGATGAACACTGAAGCTTTCTTT

v_gene: TRBV28
abundance: .
d_gene: .
j_gene: TRBJ1-5
CDR3aa: CASSLSYPGEPQHF
CDR3nt: TGTGCCAGCAGTTTAAGCTATCCCGGGGAGCCCCAGCATTTT

v_gene: TRBV7-9
abundance: .
d_gene: TRBD2
j_gene: TRBJ2-3
CDR3aa: CASSFSSGGATDTQYF
CDR3nt: TGTGCCAGCAGCTTCTCTAGCGGGGGGGCAACAGATACGCAGTATTTT

v_gene: TRBV9
abundance: .
d_gene: .
j_gene: TRBJ2-2
CDR3aa: CASSPGGRVTLTGELFF
CDR3nt: TGTGCCAGCAGCCCCGGGGGGCGGGTGACCCTCACCGGGGAGCTGTTTTTT

v_gene: TRBV2
abundance: .
d_gene: TRBD2
j_gene: TRBJ2-7
CDR3aa: CASSDTGLAGPPREQYF
CDR3nt: TGTGCCAGCAGTGACACGGGACTAGCGGGACCCCCCAGGGAGCAGTACTTC

v_gene: TRBV7-9
abundance: few
d_gene: .
j_gene: TRBJ1-1
CDR3aa: CASSGGGTEAFF
CDR3nt: TGTGCCAGCAGCGGGGGCGGAACTGAAGCTTTCTTT

v_gene: TRBV9
abundance: .
d_gene: .
j_gene: TRBJ2-1
CDR3aa: CASSVVTSGDEQFF
CDR3nt: TGTGCCAGCAGCGTAGTAACCTCTGGAGATGAGCAGTTCTTC

v_gene: TRBV7-8
abundance: .
d_gene: .
j_gene: TRBJ2-1
CDR3aa: CASSLGVADHREQFF
CDR3nt: TGTGCCAGCAGCTTAGGGGTAGCGGACCATCGGGAGCAGTTCTTC

v_gene: TRBV10-3
abundance: .
d_gene: .
j_gene: TRBJ1-1
CDR3aa: CAISESSSAFF
CDR3nt: TGTGCCATCAGTGAGTCGTCGTCGGCTTTCTTT

v_gene: TRBV27
abundance: .
d_gene: .
j_gene: TRBJ1-4
CDR3aa: CAGTVWGGEEKLFF
CDR3nt: TGTGCCGGCACTGTATGGGGCGGGGAGGAAAAACTGTTTTTT

v_gene: TRBV27
abundance: .
d_gene: .
j_gene: TRBJ2-7
CDR3aa: CASSPQGGYYEQYF
CDR3nt: TGTGCCAGCAGCCCCCAGGGCGGATACTACGAGCAGTACTTC

v_gene: TRBV9
abundance: .
d_gene: .
j_gene: TRBJ1-1
CDR3aa: CASSVVEGGTEAFF
CDR3nt: TGTGCCAGCAGCGTAGTCGAGGGAGGCACTGAAGCTTTCTTT

v_gene: TRBV11-2
abundance: few
d_gene: TRBD1
j_gene: TRBJ1-1
CDR3aa: CASRSQGGLNTEAFF
CDR3nt: TGTGCCAGCAGGTCACAGGGGGGTTTGAACACTGAAGCTTTCTTT

v_gene: TRBV10-3
abundance: once
d_gene: .
j_gene: TRBJ1-1
CDR3aa: CAISEPGTNTEAFF
CDR3nt: TGTGCCATCAGTGAACCGGGAACGAACACTGAAGCTTTCTTT

v_gene: TRBV2
abundance: .
d_gene: TRBD2
j_gene: TRBJ2-1
CDR3aa: CASKAGVGSYNEQFF
CDR3nt: TGTGCCAGCAAAGCGGGAGTGGGATCCTACAATGAGCAGTTCTTC

v_gene: TRBV6-1
abundance: .
d_gene: TRBD1
j_gene: TRBJ1-2
CDR3aa: CASRTQGNYGYTF
CDR3nt: TGTGCCAGCAGGACACAGGGGAACTATGGCTACACCTTC

v_gene: TRBV19
abundance: .
d_gene: TRBD1
j_gene: TRBJ1-1
CDR3aa: CATTGAEKGYTEAFF
CDR3nt: TGTGCCACCACAGGGGCTGAAAAAGGGTACACTGAAGCTTTCTTT

v_gene: TRBV7-3
abundance: .
d_gene: .
j_gene: TRBJ2-7
CDR3aa: CASSLSGTRGYEQYF
CDR3nt: TGTGCCAGCAGCCTATCCGGGACAAGGGGTTACGAGCAGTACTTC

v_gene: TRBV5-8
abundance: .
d_gene: TRBD2
j_gene: TRBJ2-3
CDR3aa: CASSSLGLAGADTQYF
CDR3nt: TGTGCCAGCAGCTCCCTAGGACTAGCGGGAGCAGATACGCAGTATTTT

v_gene: TRBV7-8
abundance: .
d_gene: TRBD2
j_gene: TRBJ2-5
CDR3aa: CASSVRTSGAKETQYF
CDR3nt: TGTGCCAGCAGCGTGCGGACTAGCGGGGCGAAAGAGACCCAGTACTTC

v_gene: TRBV6-5
abundance: .
d_gene: TRBD1
j_gene: TRBJ2-7
CDR3aa: CASSRQGTLREQYF
CDR3nt: TGTGCCAGCAGCCGACAGGGGACACTTCGCGAGCAGTACTTC

v_gene: TRBV9
abundance: .
d_gene: .
j_gene: TRBJ1-4
CDR3aa: CASSVATGVTNEKLFF
CDR3nt: TGTGCCAGCAGCGTAGCTACAGGAGTGACTAATGAAAAACTGTTTTTT

v_gene: TRBV5-6
abundance: .
d_gene: TRBD1
j_gene: TRBJ1-1
CDR3aa: CASSLPSPRQGANTEAFF
CDR3nt: TGTGCCAGCAGCTTACCCTCCCCCCGTCAGGGGGCAAACACTGAAGCTTTCTTT

v_gene: TRBV6-4
abundance: .
d_gene: TRBD1
j_gene: TRBJ1-1
CDR3aa: CASRGQGSTEAFF
CDR3nt: TGTGCCAGCAGAGGACAGGGGTCCACTGAAGCTTTCTTT

v_gene: TRBV27
abundance: .
d_gene: TRBD2
j_gene: TRBJ2-7
CDR3aa: CASSPRQQAGGRSYEQYF
CDR3nt: TGTGCCAGCAGTCCTAGACAGCAAGCGGGAGGACGCTCCTACGAGCAGTACTTC

v_gene: TRBV19
abundance: .
d_gene: .
j_gene: TRBJ1-1
CDR3aa: CASSIDGMGGAAFF
CDR3nt: TGTGCCAGTAGTATAGATGGAATGGGGGGGGCCGCTTTCTTT

v_gene: TRBV19
abundance: .
d_gene: TRBD2
j_gene: TRBJ2-3
CDR3aa: CASSTTRTSGDYTDTQYF
CDR3nt: TGTGCCAGTAGTACCACTCGGACTAGCGGAGATTACACAGATACGCAGTATTTT

v_gene: TRBV27
abundance: .
d_gene: .
j_gene: TRBJ2-2
CDR3aa: CASSFWGVPGELFF
CDR3nt: TGTGCCAGCAGCTTCTGGGGGGTCCCCGGGGAGCTGTTTTTT

v_gene: TRBV5-5
abundance: .
d_gene: TRBD2
j_gene: TRBJ2-3
CDR3aa: CASSSRLAGGIDTQYF
CDR3nt: TGTGCCAGCAGCTCCCGACTAGCGGGGGGGATAGATACGCAGTATTTT

v_gene: TRBV20-1
abundance: .
d_gene: .
j_gene: TRBJ1-1
CDR3aa: CSTGGRTEAFF
CDR3nt: TGCAGCACAGGCGGGAGGACTGAAGCTTTCTTT

v_gene: TRBV6-1
abundance: .
d_gene: .
j_gene: TRBJ2-3
CDR3aa: CASSTSGGTDTQYF
CDR3nt: TGTGCCAGCAGTACCTCCGGGGGCACAGATACGCAGTATTTT

v_gene: TRBV12-5
abundance: .
d_gene: TRBD1
j_gene: TRBJ1-2
CDR3aa: CASGLALAGGANYGYTF
CDR3nt: TGTGCTAGTGGTTTGGCCCTAGCAGGGGGCGCGAACTATGGCTACACCTTC

v_gene: TRBV29-1
abundance: .
d_gene: .
j_gene: TRBJ2-6
CDR3aa: CSVGTSGANVLTF
CDR3nt: TGCAGCGTTGGGACTTCTGGGGCCAACGTCCTGACTTTC

v_gene: TRBV25-1
abundance: .
d_gene: .
j_gene: TRBJ1-1
CDR3aa: CASSENPLLGSEAFF
CDR3nt: TGTGCCAGCAGTGAAAATCCCCTACTCGGGTCTGAAGCTTTCTTT

v_gene: TRBV7-8
abundance: .
d_gene: .
j_gene: TRBJ2-3
CDR3aa: CASSSSTDTQYF
CDR3nt: TGTGCCAGCAGCTCAAGCACAGATACGCAGTATTTT